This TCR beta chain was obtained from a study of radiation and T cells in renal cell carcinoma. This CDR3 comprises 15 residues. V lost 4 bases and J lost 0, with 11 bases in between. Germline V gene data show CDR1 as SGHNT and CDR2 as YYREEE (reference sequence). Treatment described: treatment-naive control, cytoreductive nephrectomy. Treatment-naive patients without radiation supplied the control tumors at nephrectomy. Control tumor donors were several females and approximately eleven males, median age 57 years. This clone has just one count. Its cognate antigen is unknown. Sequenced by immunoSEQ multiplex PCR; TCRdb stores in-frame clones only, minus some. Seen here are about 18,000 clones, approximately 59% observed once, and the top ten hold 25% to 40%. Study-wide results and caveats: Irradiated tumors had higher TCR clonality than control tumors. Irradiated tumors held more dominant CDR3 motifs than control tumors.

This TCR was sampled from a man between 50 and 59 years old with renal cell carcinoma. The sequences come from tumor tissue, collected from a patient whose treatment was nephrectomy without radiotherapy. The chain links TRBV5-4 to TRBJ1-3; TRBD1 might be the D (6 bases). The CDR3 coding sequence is TGTGCCAGCAGCCCGGACAGTTACTCTGGAAACACCATATATTTT. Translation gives CASSPDSYSGNTIYF.